The source of this T cell receptor beta chain is a study of blood T cell repertoires in COVID-19. Across the study: Specimens from acute and convalescent COVID-19 originated in the United States, Italy and Spain. In each case, the material was cDNA or gDNA derived from T cells, B-cell-depleted T cells, or PBMCs.

A Seattle source enrolled patients during active infection and followed them longitudinally. The CDR3 has 13 amino acids. The V end lost 2 bases, the J end lost 8 bases, and 13 bases lay between the germline ends. Germline V gene sequence: CDR1 SGHRS, CDR2 YFSETQ. Per the original methods: Reference gene primer amplification gave nucleated cell count estimates. Assay used: immunoSEQ multiplex PCR; TCRdb lists only in-frame clones, some missing. That table gives V, J and clone size, and the DNA gave D and trimming. This sample has hundreds of thousands of clones, with 80% to 90% found just once. The TCR was taken from a woman aged 55 to 70 with COVID-19, enrolled during active disease. Sequencing was done on a sample of peripheral blood. The chain uses TRBV5-1 and TRBJ1-2; D is perhaps TRBD1 (5 bases). CDR3 in amino acids: CASSFTAQGGYTF. DNA of the CDR3: TGCGCCAGCAGCTTTACGGCCCAGGGAGGCTACACCTTC.